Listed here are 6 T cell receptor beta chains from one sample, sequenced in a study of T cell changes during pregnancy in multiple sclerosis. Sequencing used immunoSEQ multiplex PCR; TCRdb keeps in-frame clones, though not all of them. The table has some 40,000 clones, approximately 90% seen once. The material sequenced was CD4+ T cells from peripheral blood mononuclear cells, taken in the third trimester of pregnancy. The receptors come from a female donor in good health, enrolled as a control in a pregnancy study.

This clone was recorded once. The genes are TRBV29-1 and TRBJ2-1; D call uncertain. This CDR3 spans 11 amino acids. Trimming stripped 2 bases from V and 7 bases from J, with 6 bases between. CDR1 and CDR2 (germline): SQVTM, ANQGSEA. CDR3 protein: CSVESGNEQFF. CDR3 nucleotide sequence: TGCAGCGTTGAATCCGGGAATGAGCAGTTCTTC.

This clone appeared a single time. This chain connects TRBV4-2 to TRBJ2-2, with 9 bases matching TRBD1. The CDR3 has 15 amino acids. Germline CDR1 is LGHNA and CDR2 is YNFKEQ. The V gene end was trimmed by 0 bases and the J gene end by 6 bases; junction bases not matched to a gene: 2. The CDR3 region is CASSQEGQGSGELFF. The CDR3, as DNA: TGTGCCAGCAGCCAAGAGGGACAGGGTTCCGGGGAGCTGTTTTTT.

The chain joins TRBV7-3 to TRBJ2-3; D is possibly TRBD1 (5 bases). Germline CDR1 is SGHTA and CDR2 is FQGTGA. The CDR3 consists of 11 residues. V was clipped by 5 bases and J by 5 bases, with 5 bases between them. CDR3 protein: CASSRGDTQYF. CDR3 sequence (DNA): TGTGCCAGCAGCAGGGGAGATACGCAGTATTTT.

The CDR3 DNA reads as TGTGCCAGCAGCAAGCCTTTGGGACAGAACAATCAGCCCCAGCATTTT. Its translation is CASSKPLGQNNQPQHF. The chain couples TRBV28 to TRBJ1-5, with 7 bases lining up with TRBD1. The CDR3 runs to 16 residues. V dropped 6 bases and J dropped 3; count of bases not matched to a gene: 11. The germline V gene encodes CDR1 MDHEN and CDR2 SYDVKM.

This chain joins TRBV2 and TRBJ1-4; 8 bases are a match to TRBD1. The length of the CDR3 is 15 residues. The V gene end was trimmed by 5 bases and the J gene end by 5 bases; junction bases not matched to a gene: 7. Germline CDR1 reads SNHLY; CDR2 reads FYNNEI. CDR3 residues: CASSFQGQGNEKLFF. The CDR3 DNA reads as TGTGCCAGCAGTTTCCAAGGACAGGGAAATGAAAAACTGTTTTTT.

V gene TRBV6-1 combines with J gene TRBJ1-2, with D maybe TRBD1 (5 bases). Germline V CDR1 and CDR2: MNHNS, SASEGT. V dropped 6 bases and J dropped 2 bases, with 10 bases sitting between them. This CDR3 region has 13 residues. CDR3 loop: CASSLTGNYGYTF. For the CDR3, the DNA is TGTGCCAGCAGCCTAACAGGAAACTATGGCTACACCTTC.